This is a list of T cell receptor beta chains from one sample in a study of pediatric ulcerative colitis. The assay was immunoSEQ multiplex PCR, and TCRdb's table has in-frame clones only and misses some. The data show over 30,000 clones, approximately 78% seen once. The source material was gut tissue. The receptors originated from a boy aged 5-17 years with mild ulcerative colitis. The CDR3 runs from the conserved cysteine through the conserved F or W. Each record gives: CDR3 protein, D gene, J gene, V gene. A D gene is named only where the DNA matches it firmly.

CDR3: CASSPSGSGGYTF
D: .
J: TRBJ1-2
V: TRBV7-9

CDR3: CASSLRLAGDRITNTGELFF
D: TRBD2
J: TRBJ2-2
V: TRBV7-7

CDR3: CASRGQGGSFGELFF
D: TRBD1
J: TRBJ2-2
V: TRBV6-1

CDR3: CASSPRQWGYTF
D: .
J: TRBJ1-2
V: TRBV18

CDR3: CASRGSGGAEEQYF
D: TRBD2
J: TRBJ2-7
V: TRBV14

CDR3: CASSQERAGLSGNTIYF
D: .
J: TRBJ1-3
V: TRBV4-2

CDR3: CASSEGQSYNSPLHF
D: TRBD1
J: TRBJ1-6
V: TRBV6-1

CDR3: CASSPGQPYTDEQFF
D: .
J: TRBJ2-1
V: TRBV7-9

CDR3: CASSENNEKLFF
D: .
J: TRBJ1-4
V: TRBV6-1

CDR3: CASSAGWGSEAFF
D: .
J: TRBJ1-1
V: TRBV2

CDR3: CASSELRRGSEAFF
D: .
J: TRBJ1-1
V: TRBV25-1

CDR3: CASSPAWGHTIYF
D: .
J: TRBJ1-3
V: TRBV5-1

CDR3: CASTQDSTTGELFF
D: .
J: TRBJ2-2
V: TRBV19

CDR3: CAWSDHTGVNQPQHF
D: TRBD1
J: TRBJ1-5
V: TRBV30

CDR3: CASSIIGVTEAFF
D: .
J: TRBJ1-1
V: TRBV19

CDR3: CASSHTSGDYNEQFF
D: TRBD2
J: TRBJ2-1
V: TRBV18

CDR3: CASSEDGNQKTQYF
D: .
J: TRBJ2-5
V: TRBV25-1

CDR3: CASSESGGSYNEQFF
D: .
J: TRBJ2-1
V: TRBV10-2

CDR3: CASSYYNRVGAEAFF
D: .
J: TRBJ1-1
V: TRBV6-5

CDR3: CSAGTVNTEAFF
D: TRBD1
J: TRBJ1-1
V: TRBV29-1

CDR3: CASSFLGSSGVGNEQFF
D: TRBD2
J: TRBJ2-1
V: TRBV7-2

CDR3: CASSPPREEKLFF
D: .
J: TRBJ1-4
V: TRBV18

CDR3: CASSEGTGGTDTQYF
D: TRBD1
J: TRBJ2-3
V: TRBV6-4

CDR3: CASSFGTGYTF
D: .
J: TRBJ1-2
V: TRBV7-9

CDR3: CASSEPGTVYYGYTF
D: .
J: TRBJ1-2
V: TRBV6-1

CDR3: CASSQEWILMNTEAFF
D: .
J: TRBJ1-1
V: TRBV4-1

CDR3: CASSLIQGHGYTF
D: TRBD1
J: TRBJ1-2
V: TRBV5-8

CDR3: CASSFYWSGETQYF
D: .
J: TRBJ2-5
V: TRBV11-3

CDR3: CASSSSVNSPLHF
D: .
J: TRBJ1-6
V: TRBV5-8

CDR3: CASSLLGGPAGQGASSSYEQYF
D: TRBD1
J: TRBJ2-7
V: TRBV5-1

CDR3: CASSTRTGIGYTF
D: TRBD1
J: TRBJ1-2
V: TRBV9

CDR3: CASGLRDTQYF
D: .
J: TRBJ2-3
V: TRBV12-5

CDR3: CASRRQGMGNQPQHF
D: .
J: TRBJ1-5
V: TRBV6-6

CDR3: CASGGLARDTQYF
D: TRBD2
J: TRBJ2-3
V: TRBV2

CDR3: CASSILSGTLTGYTF
D: .
J: TRBJ1-2
V: TRBV19

CDR3: CASSPGVTSGQETQYF
D: TRBD2
J: TRBJ2-5
V: TRBV14

CDR3: CASSPWARGTNNEQFF
D: .
J: TRBJ2-1
V: TRBV18

CDR3: CASSLGQNTEAFF
D: .
J: TRBJ1-1
V: TRBV7-3

CDR3: CATSRGLLAGTGELFF
D: TRBD2
J: TRBJ2-2
V: TRBV15

CDR3: CASSLGVSNQPQHF
D: .
J: TRBJ1-5
V: TRBV5-6

CDR3: CASSAGQNQPQHF
D: .
J: TRBJ1-5
V: TRBV9

CDR3: CASSLVGGNSPLHF
D: .
J: TRBJ1-6
V: TRBV7-9

CDR3: CAWSAGTVWGYTF
D: .
J: TRBJ1-2
V: TRBV30

CDR3: CASSLGRGSEKLFF
D: .
J: TRBJ1-4
V: TRBV7-9

CDR3: CSVVQDLDTQYF
D: .
J: TRBJ2-3
V: TRBV29-1

CDR3: CASSKNPGQAIKNIQYF
D: TRBD1
J: TRBJ2-4
V: TRBV19

CDR3: CASSSAGRGMHNEQFF
D: .
J: TRBJ2-1
V: TRBV11-3

CDR3: CASSLAGRLNTIYF
D: .
J: TRBJ1-3
V: TRBV7-2

CDR3: CASSLGGGDTEAFF
D: .
J: TRBJ1-1
V: TRBV5-6

CDR3: CASSQWTGADEQYF
D: TRBD1
J: TRBJ2-7
V: TRBV5-1

CDR3: CASSPGSFESGYTF
D: .
J: TRBJ1-2
V: TRBV7-3

CDR3: CASSAPGTRYYGYTF
D: .
J: TRBJ1-2
V: TRBV5-8

CDR3: CAIGNWTGRAEAFF
D: TRBD1
J: TRBJ1-1
V: TRBV10-3

CDR3: CASSLARGPVSYEQYF
D: .
J: TRBJ2-7
V: TRBV11-2

CDR3: CASSSSPGQGNEKLFF
D: TRBD1
J: TRBJ1-4
V: TRBV7-6